This record covers a single T cell receptor (beta chain). In the authors' methods: It was from reference gene primer amplification that nucleated cell counts were estimated. Repertoires were generated with immunoSEQ multiplex PCR, while TCRdb's copy carries only in-frame clones and drops some. Clone size and the V and J calls come from that table; the DNA yielded D and trimming. The sample has 50,000 to 75,000 clones, around 73% seen once. These data come from a study of blood T cell repertoires in COVID-19. As for the study in general: Acute and convalescent COVID-19 specimens originated in the United States, Italy and Spain. PBMCs, B-cell-depleted T cells, or T cells provided the cDNA or gDNA that made up the material.

The source of this sequence is a man older than 75 with active or convalescent COVID-19. Sequencing was done on a sample of peripheral blood.

The CDR3 here is CATDPERARSLETQYF. CDR3 DNA: TGTGCCACCGACCCCGAGAGGGCTAGATCGTTGGAGACCCAGTACTTC. The rearrangement uses TRBV21-1 and TRBJ2-5; the D call TRBD2 from the table was never checked on the DNA. TRBV21-1 corresponds to a pseudogene. The CDR3 is 16 amino acids.